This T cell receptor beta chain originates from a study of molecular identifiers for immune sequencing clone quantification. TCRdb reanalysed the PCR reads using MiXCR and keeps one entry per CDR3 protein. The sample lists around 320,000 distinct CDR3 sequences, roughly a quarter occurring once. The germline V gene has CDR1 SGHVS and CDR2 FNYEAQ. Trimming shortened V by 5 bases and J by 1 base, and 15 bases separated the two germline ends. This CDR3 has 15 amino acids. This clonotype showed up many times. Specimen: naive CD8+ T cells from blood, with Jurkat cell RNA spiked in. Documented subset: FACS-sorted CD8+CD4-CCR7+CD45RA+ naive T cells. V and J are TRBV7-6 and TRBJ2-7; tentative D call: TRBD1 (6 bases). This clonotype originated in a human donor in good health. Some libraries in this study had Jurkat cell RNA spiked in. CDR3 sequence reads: CASSPGHLGSYEQYF. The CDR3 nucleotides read TGTGCCAGCAGCCCGGGACATCTGGGGTCCTACGAGCAGTACTTC.